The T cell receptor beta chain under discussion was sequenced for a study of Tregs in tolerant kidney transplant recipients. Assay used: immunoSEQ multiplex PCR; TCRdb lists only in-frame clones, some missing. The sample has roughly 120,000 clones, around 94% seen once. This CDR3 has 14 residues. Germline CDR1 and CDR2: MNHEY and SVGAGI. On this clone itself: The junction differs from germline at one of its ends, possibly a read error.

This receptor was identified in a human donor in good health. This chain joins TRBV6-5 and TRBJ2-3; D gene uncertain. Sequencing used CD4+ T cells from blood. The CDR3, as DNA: TGTGCAAGCAGTTACTCGGCCCTGGGGAATACGCAGTATTTT. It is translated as CASSYSALGNTQYF.